This entry is about one T cell receptor beta chain. The ends were cut back, 6 bases at V and 3 bases at J, with 13 bases in the middle. CDR3 size: 14 residues. Germline assignment: CDR1 MNHEY and CDR2 SVGAGI. Sequencing used immunoSEQ multiplex PCR; TCRdb keeps in-frame clones, though not all of them. The sample gives roughly 140,000 clones, 85% to 90% of which show up once; around 11% is in the top ten. This entry is derived from a study of blood T cell repertoires in COVID-19. The overall study: The cDNA or gDNA used as material had been derived from T cells, B-cell-depleted T cells, or PBMCs.

Participant ages covered roughly 18 to 90 years across about two dozen US areas. Before being deemed recovered, Cohort 3 donors had two negative PCRs, clearance, or symptom resolution. The chain carries TRBV6-5 and TRBJ2-3; D possibly corresponds to TRBD1 (6 bases). Sequenced sample: PBMCs or T cells enriched from blood (not recorded which). The receptor's source is a man in his 60s who had recovered from COVID-19. Here the CDR3 reads CASRGPQGTDTQYF. The CDR3, as DNA: TGTGCCAGCAGGGGCCCCCAGGGGACAGATACGCAGTATTTT.